This T cell receptor (beta chain) was identified in a study of cytomegalovirus exposure and HLA in healthy donors (dated by TCRdb to between 2016 and 2019). At the level of the whole study: An earlier analysis of around 600 of the donors reported approximately 270 Gb of sequence data and 120 million or so unique TCR beta sequences from 190 million or so T cells. Donor age, sex, ethnicity and CMV serostatus were compiled alongside the repertoire data. Using immunosequencing, the study profiled T cell repertoires from fewer than 850 subjects and related those repertoires to cytomegalovirus serostatus. To predict cytomegalovirus infection status, the study combined high-throughput TCR immunosequencing, statistical association of individual TCRs with disease status, and machine learning. The aim of the study was to test whether cataloging public T cell receptors could identify signatures of past pathogen exposure. Because of strong linkage in the cohort, four to six DR-DQ haplotypes were treated as single units for association and clustering. Across approximately 420 genotyped donors of the cohort, an average of roughly 250,000 unique TCR beta nucleotide sequences per donor were sequenced, and roughly 20% of those sequences were non-productive. Every repertoire in the discovery cohort had been generated on one and the same sequencing platform. To decide whether each TCR beta V gene segment behaved as functional or pseudogenic, an earlier analysis of some 570 of the donors relied on high-throughput TCR beta sequencing. Genome-wide SNP genotypes for about 65% of the roughly 700 donors were used in a later genetic analysis, which treated that subset as a discovery cohort. A later analysis re-analyzed previously published TCR beta repertoires from 600 to 850 donors and added high-resolution HLA genotyping to study TCR occurrence patterns. Of the roughly 400 genotyped donors, 70% to 90% were placed in the genetic ancestry cluster associated with self-reported Caucasian donors. Along with the roughly 700-subject first cohort, a separate validation cohort of more than 90 different subjects was used. Class I and class II HLA loci were covered by the typing at four-digit resolution. About 280 gigabases of sequencing data and approximately 85 million unique TCR sequences were included in an early release covering roughly 600 HLA-typed donors. The number of typed donors differed by locus: roughly 629-640 for A, B, C, DRB1 and DQB1; 500 to 550 for DQA1; 606 for DPA1; and about 450 for DPB1. In the later analysis, no new phenotypic data were used to find candidate immune exposures; instead, reliance was placed on TCR beta sequences and their occurrence across donors.

What the study reported, not specific to this receptor: Roughly uniform sequencing depth across donors was assumed in presence/absence analyses, although this assumption may not hold. In a later analysis, HLA-associated TCR beta chains were found to be more clonally expanded and to have lower generation probabilities than equally common non-associated chains. Most TCR sequences were observed very rarely across donors, whereas some public TCRs were present in many individuals. Some IMGT-functional V segments, including TRBV6-2 and TRBV6-3, could not be told apart with the 87-base-pair reads, so those segments were excluded. The study gave a list of 150 to 200 TCR beta chains associated with cytomegalovirus. When HLA alleles, especially DR and DQ, strongly co-occurred, TCR associations were difficult to assign to individual alleles. A later genetic analysis associated a missense DCLRE1C variant with V-gene and J-gene trimming of TCR beta chains, and an independent cohort replicated the association. In both the original and validation cohorts, the classifier was reported to diagnose cytomegalovirus status with high specificity and sensitivity. Because counts were too low, roughly 17 rarely observed V segments, including chromosome 9 orphons, were left out of the earlier analysis of some 640 of the donors. Linkage disequilibrium might explain the correlated functional status among segregating V segments, but an unknown experimental factor could not be ruled out. This cohort had only TCR beta chains sequenced, and the lack of alpha or paired-chain data limited which features could be detected. Broadly in line with IMGT annotations, most TCR beta V segments showed up in productive rearrangements about 90% or about 30% of the time in an earlier analysis of roughly 590 of the donors. Several of the top co-occurrence clusters appeared to be linked to parvovirus B19, influenza, CMV and Epstein-Barr virus, according to a later analysis. A later analysis found that TCR association rates varied across HLA loci, with DRB1 alleles showing the most associated TCRs and HLA-C alleles the fewest. According to the authors, the approach could potentially be generalized to other disease states and immunological phenotypes. A few of the identified cytomegalovirus-associated TCR beta chains were confirmed in vitro to be specific for cytomegalovirus antigens. A further reported finding was that TCR beta sequences accurately predicted the HLA-A and HLA-B alleles for most subjects in the first cohort. At a false discovery rate of 0.05, a later analysis linked fewer than 20,000 TCR beta sequences to specific HLA alleles. A cluster of highly shared sequence variants was judged likely to represent a technical artifact of the sequencing pipeline. The only immune exposure information available for the cohort was CMV serostatus. In a later analysis, most CMV-associated TCR beta chains were found to appear HLA-restricted, with HLA associations seemingly driven largely by CMV exposure. Because HLA typing was unavailable for some donors at each locus, only the typed subset was used in association tests. According to a later genetic analysis, donors in an Asian-associated ancestry cluster had fewer N-insertions in productive TCRs than the roughly 700-donor mean.

V lost 7 bases and J lost 3 bases, and the count of bases not matched to a germline gene is 5. The cysteine opens and the phenylalanine closes a CDR3 of 14 amino acids. Just CDR3 DNA is preserved here, 42 bases in frame from base 1. CDR1 and CDR2 were assigned from the germline V gene as SNHLY and FYNNEI. On this clone: What this receptor recognizes is not known. Base quality data are lacking; no much larger clone is found one base away.

The library was obtained by the immunoSEQ multiplex PCR assay. For the multiplex PCR, a mixture combining 60 forward primers for TCR Vbeta segments and 13 reverse primers for TCR Jbeta segments was used. The CDR3 region of rearranged TCR beta genes was amplified from genomic DNA with a multiplex PCR assay. The Illumina HiSeq System was used to sequence the amplified TCR beta libraries as 87-base-pair reads. As for the authors' bioinformatics: A later analysis counted around 72 million unique TCR beta chains across the 550 to 750 repertoires, and roughly 11 million of these chains were shared by at least two donors. A nearest-neighbor algorithm error-corrected the raw reads and collapsed the reads into unique sequences, merging closely related sequences to remove PCR and sequencing errors. Alignment of CDR3 sequences to IMGT reference sequences was used to assign V, D and J gene segments. For a sequence to be retained, at least a six-nucleotide match to both a V gene segment and a J gene segment was required. A rearrangement was called productive if the CDR3 had no stop codons and remained in frame with V and J, and every other rearrangement was called non-productive. Following IMGT convention, CDR3 was defined as the stretch from the second conserved V-encoded cysteine to the conserved J-encoded phenylalanine. The earlier analysis of a few hundred of the donors excluded sequences that lacked an unambiguous match to a single V gene segment. In an earlier analysis of roughly 500 of the donors, V segments were called functional above 56.7% productive rearrangements and were called segregating when the between-donor standard deviation exceeded 5%. A statistical classification framework was built for diagnosing cytomegalovirus status from the catalog of TCR beta chain sequences. In a later analysis, TCR nucleotide sequences were compared against IMGT/GENE-DB human TR gene sequences so that V and J genes could be assigned. A later analysis assigned CDR3 sequences and most-parsimonious VDJ recombination scenarios with the TCRdist pipeline. In a later analysis, every TCR beta chain was defined by the combination of its CDR3 amino acid sequence and its V-gene family, and reads without a unique V-gene family were dropped. In a later analysis, a few hundred highly shared, low-generation-probability nucleotide sequences were removed to address suspected cross-contamination and a sequencing artifact. For each public chain, a later analysis derived a clonal expansion index from normalized ranks of inferred template counts within each repertoire. In a later analysis, generation probabilities were computed using a VDJ recombination model fitted to out-of-frame rearrangements, and the results were checked against IGoR. Hypergeometric tests were used in a later analysis to score TCR-TCR, TCR-HLA and TCR-CMV co-occurrence, with a repertoire-size bias correction applied to the TCR pairs. A later analysis estimated false discovery rates by permuting HLA or CMV assignments 20 times. A later analysis grouped co-occurring TCRs with DBSCAN, adding TCRdist sequence similarity when clustering within HLA-allele-positive subsets. For co-occurrence clustering, repertoires with fewer than 30,000 or more than 120,000 public chains were excluded, along with about five repertoires with anomalous nucleotide sharing. TCRdb limited this immuneACCESS table to in-frame rearrangements with V and J called. A share of clones is missing; checked studies link under half to unresolved V genes, and the rest is unexplained. V, J and clone size are those of that table, while D and trimming were read from the DNA. Recorded for this sample are under 250,000 clones; over 80% of them occurred a single time. The leading ten clones occupy 9.5% to 13% of the sample.

In total, about 650 healthy bone marrow donors made up the cohort. At the time of sampling, every cohort member was nominally healthy, though immune exposures that went unrecorded were likely present. The donor tested CMV seropositive, placing the donor among the approximately 290 seropositive members of the cohort. Every donor gave a peripheral blood sample, and the peripheral blood mononuclear cells from that sample were used for TCR beta sequencing. Genomic DNA extraction from the blood cell samples was performed with the Qiagen DNeasy Blood Extraction Kit. The receptor comes from a woman aged 45-60 years in good health and CMV-seropositive. In this chain, TRBV2 is recombined with TRBJ2-1; 8 central bases correspond to TRBD2. Specimen: PBMCs. In nucleotide form, the sequence is TGTGCCAGCAACGGGGGGGGCAGCTACAATGAGCAGTTCTTC. It translates to CASNGGGSYNEQFF.